Sequencing of this T cell receptor beta chain was carried out in a study of regulatory T cells in long-lasting Graves disease. Described time point: newly diagnosed GD, antithyroid drugs for less than 3 months. The TCR library was prepared using RNA isolated from PBMCs. Study observations and caveats: The study found lower TCR diversity in persistent Graves' patients than in newly diagnosed ones.

A word on this clonotype: What it binds is unknown.

Through Arm-PCR of CDR3 regions and iRepertoire HTBI primers, TCR beta libraries were built. Each CDR3 protein is one row after TCRdb ran MiXCR on the multiplex PCR reads. The sample records approximately 460,000 distinct CDR3 sequences, less than 20% being singletons. Germline V gene data show CDR1 as SGHTA and CDR2 as FQGTGA. CDR3 size: 14 residues. The V segment lost 3 bases and the J segment 3 bases; nucleotides outside the gene matches: 0. These data also formed part of another study, on T cells in Graves' hyperthyroidism and ophthalmopathy.

V and J are TRBV7-3 and TRBJ2-7; 12 positions agree with TRBD2. Sequenced here: peripheral blood mononuclear cells (PBMCs), sampled at new diagnosis, from a patient treated with antithyroid drugs. This sequence originates from a woman between 25 and 40 years old with Graves disease. CDR3 residues: CASSLTSGGYEQYF. DNA of the CDR3: TGTGCCAGCAGCTTGACTAGCGGGGGCTACGAGCAGTACTTC.